This T cell receptor beta chain stems from a study of blood T cell repertoires in COVID-19. Study at large: COVID-19 samples from acute and convalescent phases originated in the United States, Italy and Spain. Sample material is recorded as cDNA or gDNA derived from T cells, B-cell-depleted T cells, or PBMCs.

This clone appeared once. Sequenced by immunoSEQ multiplex PCR; TCRdb stores in-frame clones only, minus some. This table has 220,000 or so clones, approximately 83% appearing once. The V end was cut by 5 bases, the J end by 3 bases, with 8 bases between. Germline values: CDR1 SGHAT, CDR2 FQNNGV. This CDR3 comprises 12 residues. The V and J genes are TRBV11-2 and TRBJ2-7; possible D gene TRBD1, 6 bases. This TCR was recovered from a middle-aged woman with acute COVID-19. The sample was PBMCs or T cells enriched from blood (not recorded which). This chain's CDR3 is CASSKDSYEQYF. CDR3 coding DNA: TGTGCCAGCAGCAAGGACAGCTACGAGCAGTACTTC.